The 14 T cell receptor beta chains in this list originate from one sample, sequenced in a study of T cells in Graves' hyperthyroidism and ophthalmopathy. RNA transcripts provided the source from which TCR beta CDR3 regions were amplified. RT-PCR in the first round (using the HTBI primer set) targeted the TCR CDR3. TCRdb processed the multiplex PCR reads anew with MiXCR; each CDR3 protein has one entry. The repertoire holds around 350,000 distinct CDR3 sequences, with 19% as singletons. Sequencing was performed on blood. The receptors come from a woman between 18 and 29 years old with Graves' hyperthyroidism.

This chain connects TRBV15 to TRBJ1-1; D is ambiguous. With 4 bases removed from V and 11 bases from J, the gap between germline ends came to 17 bases. CDR1 is LNHNV and CDR2 is YYDKDF in the germline V gene (reference sequence). This CDR3 region has 13 residues. The DNA of the CDR3 is TGTGCCACCAGCACCATACCGTTCCTGGGGGCTTTCTTT. It codes for CATSTIPFLGAFF.

At least ten counts were recorded for this clonotype. This chain links TRBV6-5 with TRBJ2-4; 8 bases match TRBD2. Germline V gives CDR1 MNHEY, CDR2 SVGAGI. The CDR3 extends over 17 amino acids. Germline trimming cut 1 base from V and 0 bases from J; bases unmatched to any gene: 5. CDR3 protein: CASSYWRGDLAKNIQYF. CDR3 sequence (DNA): TGTGCCAGCAGTTACTGGCGGGGGGACCTAGCCAAAAACATTCAGTACTTC.

The chain couples TRBV5-1 to TRBJ1-3, with D perhaps TRBD1 (6 bases). Germline lookup yields CDR1 SGHRS and CDR2 YFSETQ. Trimming stripped 3 bases from V and 8 bases from J, with 15 bases between. This CDR3 region has 14 residues. This CDR3 reads CASSYRTSGDTIYF. The CDR3 coding sequence is TGCGCCAGCAGCTACCGGACGTCAGGGGACACCATATATTTT.

At least ten counts were recorded for this clonotype. The J gene is TRBJ2-4, the V gene TRBV2; no firm D call. CDR1 and CDR2 from the germline V gene are SNHLY and FYNNEI. The V end was cut by 7 bases, the J end by 0 bases, with 22 bases between. The CDR3 length is 18 residues. CDR3 sequence reads: CASTALAETSLAKNIQYF. The CDR3 nucleotides read TGTGCCAGCACGGCTTTGGCAGAGACGTCACTAGCCAAAAACATTCAGTACTTC.

This clonotype has at least ten counts. The chain joins TRBV6-1 to TRBJ1-5; TRBD1 is a possible D gene (5 bases). The germline V and J ends were trimmed by 5 bases and 1 base, with 12 bases remaining between them. This CDR3 spans 15 amino acids. CDR1 is MNHNS, CDR2 SASEGT, per germline. The chain's CDR3 is CASSRTPGSNQPQHF. The DNA of the CDR3 is TGTGCCAGCAGTCGGACACCCGGGAGCAATCAGCCCCAGCATTTT.

The sample holds many counts of this clonotype. CDR3 residues: CASSPQSVNYGYTF. CDR3 nucleotides: TGTGCCAGCTCACCCCAGTCGGTGAACTATGGCTACACCTTC. The rearrangement links TRBV18 to TRBJ1-2; D is unresolved. The length of the CDR3 is 14 residues. V was trimmed by 3 bases and J by 2 bases, leaving 10 bases between them. Germline CDR1 and CDR2: KGHSH and LQKENI. Variable domain in full (rest from reference TRBV18 and TRBJ1-2): NAGVMQNPRHLVRRRGQEARLRCSPMKGHSHVYWYRQLPEEGLKFMVYLQKENIIDESGMPKERFSAEFPKEGPSILRIQQVVRGDSAAYFCASSPQSVNYGYTFGSGTRLTVV.

This clonotype was seen many times. This chain links TRBV20-1 with TRBJ2-7, with D possibly TRBD1 on 5 matching bases. CDR3 length: 13 amino acids. Trimming pared 1 base from V and 6 bases from J, leaving 13 bases between. Germline CDR1 is DFQATT and CDR2 is SNEGSKA (reference sequence). The CDR3 region is CSARGQGLGEQYF. The CDR3 DNA is TGCAGTGCTAGAGGGCAGGGCCTCGGCGAGCAGTACTTC.

This clonotype has ten or more counts. The chain employs TRBV12-3 or TRBV12-4 and TRBJ1-1; D is unclear. V was clipped by 3 bases and J by 8 bases, with 7 bases between them. CDR3 size: 11 residues. CDR3 sequence: CASSLDREAFF. Written as DNA, the CDR3 is TGTGCCAGCAGTTTGGATAGGGAAGCTTTCTTT.

This clonotype was seen a handful of times. The chain is built from TRBV20-1 and TRBJ1-1, with a weak D call TRBD1 (6 bases). Germline V lookup: CDR1 DFQATT, CDR2 SNEGSKA (reference sequence). There are 16 residues in the CDR3. V was trimmed by 3 bases and J by 2 bases, leaving 19 bases between them. CDR3 region: CSARVYFTGPNTEAFF. The DNA of the CDR3 is TGCAGTGCTAGGGTTTATTTTACAGGGCCTAACACTGAAGCTTTCTTT.

This clonotype was seen repeatedly, ten times or more. The CDR3 reads CASLDSGNTIYF. The DNA for the CDR3 is TGTGCCAGCTTGGACTCTGGAAACACCATATATTTT. The rearrangement uses TRBV12-3 or TRBV12-4 and TRBJ1-3; D not certain. Trimming pared 8 bases from V and 0 bases from J, leaving 5 bases between. The CDR3 spans 12 residues.

This clonotype was recorded at least ten times. The rearrangement uses TRBV12-3 or TRBV12-4 and TRBJ1-2; D possibly corresponds to TRBD1 (6 bases). The CDR3 runs to 12 residues. V shed 8 bases and J shed 5 bases, with 12 bases lying between them. Written as DNA, the CDR3 is TGTGCCAGCGCCTGGACAGCTTATGGCTACACCTTC. Translating it yields CASAWTAYGYTF.

This clonotype was picked up many times. The chain has TRBV7-8 and TRBJ1-5; TRBD1 matches at 10 bases. The CDR3 contains 16 residues. The V segment lost 5 bases and the J segment 1 base; nucleotides outside the gene matches: 5. Germline assignment: CDR1 SGHVS and CDR2 FQNEAQ. The CDR3 protein is CASSRDRGRSNQPQHF. The CDR3, as DNA: TGTGCCAGCAGCAGGGACAGGGGTAGGAGCAATCAGCCCCAGCATTTT.

This clonotype was found once. This may stem from a read error, because a much larger clone lies one nucleotide away. This likely comes from a read error, as the CDR3 has no conserved phenylalanine or tryptophan at its end. This rearrangement joins TRBV29-1 to TRBJ1-1; D not resolved. The CDR3 is 13 residues long. Trimming cost V 3 bases and J 2 bases, with 10 bases left between them. Per the germline V gene, CDR1 is SQVTM and CDR2 is ANQGSEA. The CDR3 is CSVDENGNTEAFY. For the CDR3, the DNA is TGCAGCGTTGACGAAAACGGAAACACTGAAGCTTTCTAT.

The J gene is TRBJ2-5, the V gene TRBV7-8; D is unresolved. CDR3 length: 14 residues. Germline-derived CDR1 and CDR2 are SGHVS and FQNEAQ. Trimming took 1 base from V and 1 from J, leaving 7 bases between them. CDR3 in amino acids: CASSLGVFQETQYF. DNA for the CDR3: TGTGCCAGCAGCTTAGGGGTCTTCCAAGAGACCCAGTACTTC.